A selection of T cell receptor beta chains follows, all from one sample in a study. One entry per CDR3 protein results from TCRdb running MiXCR on the 5' RACE reads. The sample lists fewer than 10,000 distinct CDR3 sequences; about a third were seen once. The material sequenced was tumor-infiltrating memory CD4+ T cells sorted from the breast tumor. The receptors were sampled from a female donor with breast cancer. The CDR3 runs from the conserved cysteine through the conserved F or W. A D gene is named only where the DNA matches it firmly. The size entry is marked missing in some rows and otherwise reads once, few, many or a size class.

abundance: -
j_gene: TRBJ2-1
v_gene: TRBV19
d_gene: TRBD2
CDR3nt: TGTGCCAGTAGTTCTAGCCGGCTAGCGGGAGTACGGACATACAATGAGCAGTTCTTC
CDR3aa: CASSSSRLAGVRTYNEQFF

abundance: many
j_gene: TRBJ2-6
v_gene: TRBV5-4
d_gene: TRBD1
CDR3nt: TGTGCCAGCAGCCGCAGGGGGACAGGGGCCAACGTCCTGACTTTC
CDR3aa: CASSRRGTGANVLTF

abundance: medium-sized
j_gene: TRBJ1-2
v_gene: TRBV20-1
d_gene: -
CDR3nt: TGCAGTGCTAGAGATAATTCGGGCGGCTACACCTTC
CDR3aa: CSARDNSGGYTF

abundance: -
j_gene: TRBJ2-5
v_gene: TRBV5-1
d_gene: TRBD1
CDR3nt: TGCGCCAGCAGCCGTGACAGGGGGCGGGAGACCCAGTACTTC
CDR3aa: CASSRDRGRETQYF

abundance: medium-sized
j_gene: TRBJ1-6
v_gene: TRBV7-6
d_gene: -
CDR3nt: TGTGCCAGCAGCTATCGGGTTAATTCACCCCTCCACTTT
CDR3aa: CASSYRVNSPLHF

abundance: few
j_gene: TRBJ2-1
v_gene: TRBV9
d_gene: TRBD2
CDR3nt: TGTGCCAGCAAGCGGGACGGGTACAATGAGCAGTTCTTC
CDR3aa: CASKRDGYNEQFF

abundance: medium-sized
j_gene: TRBJ1-4
v_gene: TRBV5-5
d_gene: -
CDR3nt: TGTGCCAGCAGCATCACTGCAACTAATGAAAAACTGTTTTTT
CDR3aa: CASSITATNEKLFF

abundance: -
j_gene: TRBJ2-1
v_gene: TRBV5-1
d_gene: TRBD2
CDR3nt: TGCGCCAGCAGTGGGGGGAGGGCCGTTAATGAGCAGTTCTTC
CDR3aa: CASSGGRAVNEQFF

abundance: few
j_gene: TRBJ1-6
v_gene: TRBV6-2/TRBV6-3
d_gene: -
CDR3nt: TGTGCCAGCAGTTACGGAAGTTTGTGGCGGAGGGGATATAATTCACCCCTCCACTTT
CDR3aa: CASSYGSLWRRGYNSPLHF

abundance: many
j_gene: TRBJ2-1
v_gene: TRBV4-1
d_gene: -
CDR3nt: TGCGCCAGCAGCCAAGGTGGGGTGGCGCAGTTCTTC
CDR3aa: CASSQGGVAQFF

abundance: many
j_gene: TRBJ2-2
v_gene: TRBV2
d_gene: TRBD2
CDR3nt: TGTGCCAGCAGGGGGACTAGCGGGGGGCGTAACACCGGGGAGCTGTTTTTT
CDR3aa: CASRGTSGGRNTGELFF

abundance: many
j_gene: TRBJ1-4
v_gene: TRBV5-1
d_gene: -
CDR3nt: TGCGCCAGCCGGGGAGGAAATGAAAAACTGTTTTTT
CDR3aa: CASRGGNEKLFF